This T cell receptor beta chain was identified during a study of blood T cell repertoires in COVID-19. Trimming cost V 0 bases and J 10 bases; bases outside gene matches: 7. This CDR3 has 16 residues. CDR1 and CDR2 from the germline V gene are LGHNA and YNFKEQ. TCRdb's copy holds only in-frame clones and misses some; the assay was immunoSEQ multiplex PCR. This table has roughly 380,000 clones, around 89% appearing once. The V call is TRBV4-2, the J call TRBJ1-6; TRBD1 aligns across 9 bases. Source material: peripheral blood. The clonotype was recovered from a woman in her forties with COVID-19, enrolled during active disease. In DNA, the CDR3 is TGTGCCAGCAGCCAAGACCCGGGACAGGGCATCTCACCCCTCCACTTT. Residues: CASSQDPGQGISPLHF.